Detailed here is one TCR beta chain. This entry is derived from a study of shared clonotypes between healthy human individuals. Across the whole study: A donor's plate count was three for CD4 naive and three for CD4 memory; CD8 naive had two and CD8 memory one.

The CDR3 loop spans 15 amino acids. V gave up 3 bases and J gave up 0 bases, with 9 bases separating them. CDR1 is MNHNY and CDR2 is SVGAGI in the germline V gene (reference sequence). Deep-level assay runs were performed. TCRdb keeps only in-frame clones here, not all; method: immunoSEQ multiplex PCR. The table records about 1.1 million clones, approximately 75% of them present only once. This TCR derives from a man between 18 and 35 years old in good health. Some clones in this sample may be carry-over from other donors' samples. Material: memory CD4+ T cells from PBMCs. Subset denoted: CD45RA-negative fraction. V and J are TRBV6-6 and TRBJ1-5; TRBD1 might be the D (5 bases). The CDR3 reads CASSYGGNSNQPQHF. CDR3 nucleotides: TGTGCCAGCAGTTATGGGGGTAATAGCAATCAGCCCCAGCATTTT.